The 31 T cell receptor beta chains below were found in one sample sequenced in a study of human T cells and chemical hapten exposure. Researchers extracted total RNA from unfractionated whole blood. One entry per CDR3 protein, called by TCRdb with MiXCR from the 5' RACE reads. Seen here are roughly 81,000 distinct CDR3 sequences, roughly 8.4% observed once, and the top ten hold over 2%. These receptors originate from a male donor in good health.

This clonotype was detected ten times or more. The rearrangement links TRBV3-1 to TRBJ2-7; 8 positions agree with TRBD1. Looked up from germline, CDR1 is LGHDT and CDR2 is YNNKEL (reference sequence). V was clipped by 1 base and J by 6 bases; unmatched bases: 8. The length of the CDR3 is 15 residues. The CDR3 here is CASSQGVQGAGEQYF. Written as DNA, the CDR3 is TGTGCCAGCAGCCAAGGTGTCCAGGGGGCGGGCGAGCAGTACTTC.

The V and J genes are TRBV6-2 or TRBV6-3 and TRBJ2-3; 15 bases match TRBD2. V dropped 6 bases and J dropped 1; count of bases not matched to a gene: 8. The CDR3 covers 18 residues. Germline-derived CDR1 and CDR2 are MNHEY and SVGEGT. The CDR3 DNA is TGTGCCAGCAGAAGGACTAGCGGGGGGGCAGAGGGCACAGATACGCAGTATTTT. Translating it yields CASRRTSGGAEGTDTQYF.

This clonotype was observed once. The chain recombines TRBV6-5 with TRBJ1-1; D is possibly TRBD1 (5 bases). The germline V and J ends were trimmed by 2 bases and 5 bases, with 15 bases remaining between them. From germline, CDR1 is MNHEY and CDR2 SVGAGI. CDR3 length: 15 amino acids. The CDR3 region is CASSYTAREGTEAFF. As DNA, the CDR3 is TGTGCCAGCAGTTACACGGCCAGGGAGGGGACTGAAGCTTTCTTT.

This clonotype was seen a handful of times. This chain joins TRBV12-5 and TRBJ2-7; TRBD2 might be the D (6 bases). The CDR3 runs 14 residues. Trimming removed 3 bases at V and 3 bases at J, with 12 bases between. The germline CDR1 and CDR2 sequences are LGHNT and FRNRAP. CDR3 DNA sequence: TGTGCTAGTGGTTTAACGGGACTTGTCTACGAGCAGTACTTC. Translated, it gives CASGLTGLVYEQYF. The full variable domain, its missing parts supplied by reference TRBV12-5 and TRBJ2-7, is DARVTQTPRHKVTEMGQEVTMRCQPILGHNTVFWYRQTMMQGLELLAYFRNRAPLDDSGMPKDRFSAEMPDATLATLKIQPSEPRDSAVYFCASGLTGLVYEQYFGPGTRLTVT.

This clonotype was counted many times. V and J are TRBV6-2 or TRBV6-3 and TRBJ1-2, with a weak D call TRBD1 (5 bases). The CDR3 has 13 residues. Trimming left V 0 bases short and J 4 bases short, with 6 bases between. Germline V lookup: CDR1 MNHEY, CDR2 SVGEGT. The CDR3 region has the DNA TGTGCCAGCAGTTACTCAGACAGCTATGGCTACACCTTC. Its protein is CASSYSDSYGYTF.

V is TRBV19 and J is TRBJ2-4; TRBD1 matches 8 bases. The germline V gene encodes CDR1 LNHDA and CDR2 SQIVND (reference sequence). V lost 3 bases, J lost 1 base, and 8 bases stayed unmatched. The CDR3 consists of 17 residues. The CDR3 DNA reads as TGTGCCAGTAGTATCCGGACAGGGATGGTGGCCAAAAACATTCAGTACTTC. Its protein product is CASSIRTGMVAKNIQYF.

The rearrangement links TRBV12-3 or TRBV12-4 to TRBJ2-3; D not certain. Trimming removed 5 bases from V and 3 bases from J, with 6 bases in between. CDR3 size: 12 residues. CDR3 bases: TGTGCCAGCAGTACTCAGACAGATACGCAGTATTTT. It is translated as CASSTQTDTQYF.

This clonotype has a count of ten or more. This chain links TRBV18 with TRBJ1-2; 7 bases align to TRBD1. The V gene end was trimmed by 6 bases and the J gene end by 5 bases; junction bases not matched to a gene: 9. Germline lookup yields CDR1 KGHSH and CDR2 LQKENI. The CDR3 runs to 14 residues. CDR3 DNA sequence: TGTGCCAGCTCCCACCCGGGGACAGTATATGGCTACACCTTC. Its protein product is CASSHPGTVYGYTF.

The rearrangement links TRBV6-1 to TRBJ1-1; TRBD1 is a possible D gene (5 bases). Germline-derived CDR1 and CDR2 are MNHNS and SASEGT. With 7 bases removed from V and 4 bases from J, the gap between germline ends came to 19 bases. The CDR3 length is 15 residues. The DNA of the CDR3 is TGTGCCAGCAACAGGAGCCCCAACCCGGGCACTGAAGCTTTCTTT. Translation gives CASNRSPNPGTEAFF.

In its sample, this clonotype was seen a few times. This sequence joins TRBV5-4 and TRBJ1-6; D possibly corresponds to TRBD1 (6 bases). The germline CDR1 and CDR2 sequences are SGHNT and YYREEE (reference sequence). V lost 0 bases to trimming and J lost 8 bases, with 12 bases between them. The CDR3 totals 15 residues. CDR3 residues: CASSLEQGRDSPLHF. CDR3 nucleotides: TGTGCCAGCAGCTTGGAACAGGGTAGGGATTCACCCCTCCACTTT.

The chain employs TRBV12-5 and TRBJ1-2, with a tentative D call TRBD1 (6 bases). CDR3 length: 17 residues. Germline lookup yields CDR1 LGHNT and CDR2 FRNRAP. The V end lost 2 bases, the J end lost 0 bases, and 16 bases lay between the germline ends. The CDR3: CASGLQPWDNANYGYTF. The CDR3 coding sequence is TGTGCTAGTGGTTTGCAACCTTGGGACAACGCTAACTATGGCTACACCTTC. The variable domain in full, completed from reference TRBV12-5 and TRBJ1-2, reads DARVTQTPRHKVTEMGQEVTMRCQPILGHNTVFWYRQTMMQGLELLAYFRNRAPLDDSGMPKDRFSAEMPDATLATLKIQPSEPRDSAVYFCASGLQPWDNANYGYTFGSGTRLTVV.

The chain employs TRBV12-3 or TRBV12-4 and TRBJ1-4; D gene uncertain. This CDR3 spans 14 amino acids. Deletions cut 3 bases from V and 7 bases from J, with 12 bases between. The CDR3 DNA sequence: TGTGCCAGCAGTTTGAAAGGTAGAGGTGAAAAACTGTTTTTT. It specifies CASSLKGRGEKLFF.

This clonotype was seen a few times. The CDR3 region is CASSPQNEQFF. DNA for the CDR3: TGTGCCAGCTCACCGCAGAATGAGCAGTTCTTC. V and J are TRBV18 and TRBJ2-1, with no clear D. Germline CDR1 is KGHSH and CDR2 is LQKENI. Trimming pared 3 bases from V and 7 bases from J, leaving 4 bases between. This CDR3 is 11 amino acids long.

In this sample, this clonotype turned up a few times. The rearrangement joins TRBV10-3 to TRBJ1-5; TRBD1 is a possible D gene (6 bases). The ends were cut back, 3 bases at V and 4 bases at J, with 10 bases in the middle. The CDR3 extends over 14 amino acids. From germline, CDR1 is ENHRY and CDR2 SYGVKD. The CDR3 spells CAISDGGANQPQHF. The CDR3 DNA follows: TGTGCCATCAGTGACGGGGGGGCTAATCAGCCCCAGCATTTT.

This clonotype turned up a few times. The chain recombines TRBV18 with TRBJ2-3; 10 bases are a match to TRBD2. With 5 bases clipped from V and 1 base from J, the junction kept 6 bases outside the gene matches. Germline V gene lookup returns CDR1 KGHSH and CDR2 LQKENI. This CDR3 spans 16 amino acids. The CDR3: CASSRGGTSGTDTQYF. CDR3 coding DNA: TGTGCCAGCTCAAGAGGCGGGACTAGCGGCACAGATACGCAGTATTTT.

The chain carries TRBV5-1 and TRBJ2-3; D perhaps matches TRBD1 (6 bases). CDR1 and CDR2 from the germline V gene are SGHRS and YFSETQ. Trimming removed 5 bases from V and 3 bases from J, with 16 bases in between. The CDR3 contains 15 residues. CDR3: CASSTGQLRTDTQYF. The CDR3 region has the DNA TGCGCCAGCAGTACCGGACAGCTTAGGACAGATACGCAGTATTTT.

This chain connects TRBV12-3 or TRBV12-4 to TRBJ1-5, with a tentative D call TRBD1 (5 bases). Deletions cut 2 bases from V and 2 bases from J, with 13 bases between. CDR3 length: 16 amino acids. CDR3 sequence (DNA): TGTGCCAGCAGTTTACGGGGGAGGGGAGGCAATCAGCCCCAGCATTTT. Translation gives CASSLRGRGGNQPQHF.

This clonotype was counted at least ten times. The chain carries TRBV7-3 and TRBJ1-1; 7 bases map to TRBD1. Germline assignment: CDR1 SGHTA and CDR2 FQGTGA. The CDR3 sequence is 13 residues long. V lost 2 bases to trimming and J lost 10 bases; unmatched junction nucleotides: 7. CDR3 coding DNA: TGTGCCAGCAGCTTAGCAAAGACAGGGCGAGCTTTCTTT. Translation gives CASSLAKTGRAFF.

This clonotype showed up just a few times. V gene TRBV6-5 combines with J gene TRBJ1-2, with TRBD1 as a possible D gene (6 bases). Germline values: CDR1 MNHEY, CDR2 SVGAGI. The CDR3 has 15 amino acids. V was clipped by 6 bases and J by 4 bases, with 18 bases between them. For the CDR3, the DNA is TGTGCCAGCAGGCCCTACAGGGCAGGGCCCTATGGCTACACCTTC. The encoded protein is CASRPYRAGPYGYTF.

The sample holds a few counts of this clonotype. The rearrangement uses TRBV12-5 and TRBJ1-1; D is ambiguous. The ends were cut back, 3 bases at V and 0 bases at J, with 8 bases in the middle. Germline-derived CDR1 and CDR2 are LGHNT and FRNRAP. CDR3 length: 14 amino acids. CDR3 residues: CASGFNSMNTEAFF. For the CDR3, the DNA is TGTGCTAGTGGTTTCAACAGCATGAACACTGAAGCTTTCTTT.

The chain links TRBV18 to TRBJ1-1; a possible D gene is TRBD1 (6 bases). The V gene's germline CDR1 is KGHSH and CDR2 LQKENI. Trimming took 7 bases from V and 0 from J, leaving 9 bases between them. This CDR3 is 13 amino acids long. In DNA, the CDR3 is TGTGCCAGCTTTGACAGGTTGAACACTGAAGCTTTCTTT. It translates to CASFDRLNTEAFF.

In its sample, this clonotype was seen many times. The rearrangement uses TRBV4-2 and TRBJ2-2; TRBD2 might be the D (5 bases). Trimming pared 0 bases from V and 5 bases from J, leaving 7 bases between. In germline, CDR1 is LGHNA, CDR2 YNFKEQ. The length of the CDR3 is 14 residues. The CDR3 DNA reads as TGTGCCAGCAGCCAAGATCCGGGAACCGGGGAGCTGTTTTTT. This codes for CASSQDPGTGELFF.

This clonotype was counted between two and nine times. The chain couples TRBV19 to TRBJ1-2; perhaps TRBD1 as D (5 bases). The CDR3 runs 13 residues. Looked up from germline, CDR1 is LNHDA and CDR2 is SQIVND (reference sequence). V shed 1 base and J shed 4 bases, with 7 bases lying between them. The CDR3 reads CASSIGGAYGYTF. CDR3 nucleotide sequence: TGTGCCAGTAGTATAGGAGGGGCCTATGGCTACACCTTC.

This clonotype appeared many times. The J gene is TRBJ1-1, the V gene TRBV28, with a tentative D call TRBD1 (5 bases). CDR3 length equals 14 residues. Trimming pared 6 bases from V and 1 base from J, leaving 12 bases between. CDR1 is MDHEN and CDR2 is SYDVKM in the germline V gene. The CDR3: CASREQVSNTEAFF. In DNA, the CDR3 is TGTGCCAGCAGAGAACAGGTGTCGAACACTGAAGCTTTCTTT.

This CDR3 is CASSLGIWTEYNSPLHF. CDR3 DNA: TGTGCCAGCAGCTTAGGGATATGGACTGAATATAATTCACCCCTCCACTTT. The V gene is TRBV7-2, the J gene TRBJ1-6; D remains unclear. Germline CDR1 and CDR2: SGHTA and FQGNSA. V was clipped by 1 base and J by 4 bases, with 14 bases between them. This CDR3 region has 17 residues.

The chain employs TRBV11-2 and TRBJ1-4; D is possibly TRBD1 (5 bases). This CDR3 is 17 amino acids long. The V and J ends lost 4 bases and 5 bases respectively, with 20 bases between them. Germline CDR1 SGHAT, CDR2 FQNNGV. The CDR3 nucleotides are TGTGCCAGCAGCTCCACGAGGGGCAGTTTCAGAAATGAAAAACTGTTTTTT. This gives the protein CASSSTRGSFRNEKLFF.

The chain links TRBV29-1 to TRBJ2-2; the D is unclear. Deletions cut 7 bases from V and 5 bases from J, with 8 bases between. The CDR3 contains 11 residues. CDR1 is SQVTM and CDR2 is ANQGSEA in the germline V gene. The CDR3, as DNA: TGCAGCGCCCTGTTAACCGGGGAGCTGTTTTTT. Translated: CSALLTGELFF.

Only a few counts were recorded for this clonotype. The J gene is TRBJ1-5, the V gene TRBV21-1. TRBV21-1 constitutes a pseudogene. CDR3 length equals 16 residues. The DNA of the CDR3 is TGTGCCAGCAGCAATGAGAGGGCGGGTAACAATCAGCCCCAGCATTTT. It encodes CASSNERAGNNQPQHF.

This clonotype was observed a handful of times. The chain has TRBV28 and TRBJ1-5; D is possibly TRBD1 (6 bases). CDR1 and CDR2 from the germline V gene are MDHEN and SYDVKM. The CDR3 has 14 residues. Trimming stripped 4 bases from V and 3 bases from J, with 10 bases between. The CDR3 DNA reads TGTGCCAGCAGTTCAAGGACAGTCAATCAGCCCCAGCATTTT. Protein product: CASSSRTVNQPQHF.

The genes are TRBV2 and TRBJ1-5, with TRBD1 identical over 9 bases. V shed 4 bases and J 4 bases; nucleotides not matched to a gene: 8. Germline V gene lookup returns CDR1 SNHLY and CDR2 FYNNEI. CDR3 length: 16 amino acids. The CDR3 reads CASSVGGQGRNQPQHF. CDR3 nucleotides: TGTGCCAGCAGTGTTGGGGGACAGGGACGTAATCAGCCCCAGCATTTT.

At least ten counts were recorded for this clonotype. V usage is TRBV12-3 or TRBV12-4 and J usage is TRBJ1-1; D is unresolved. This CDR3 is 11 amino acids long. Trimming pared 2 bases from V and 4 bases from J, leaving 2 bases between. As DNA, the CDR3 is TGTGCCAGCAGTTTAAGCACTGAAGCTTTCTTT. As protein: CASSLSTEAFF.